The clone carrying this TCR beta chain was picked up one time. Its matching antigen is unknown. The sample belongs to a study of cytomegalovirus exposure and HLA in healthy donors. General study results and limits: Later analysis identified a missense DCLRE1C variant that was linked to TCR beta V- and J-gene trimming. Most TCR sequences were rare, but some public TCRs occurred in many donors.

Germline CDR1 reads SGHVS; CDR2 reads FQNEAQ. This CDR3 is 14 amino acids long. Trimming left V 1 base short and J 1 base short, with 4 bases between. The PCR made use of 60 Vbeta and 13 Jbeta primers. Original processing methods: Counted up in a later analysis, unique TCR beta chains came to about 80 million, with around 12 million shared. Produced via immunoSEQ multiplex PCR; TCRdb's table is partial and in-frame only. The DNA was the basis for D and trimming; V, J and clone size are from that table. Here the sample spans about 60,000 clones, 60% to 85% being singletons. Sequenced input: PBMCs. The chain carries TRBV7-8 and TRBJ2-2; D is undetermined. The TCR originated in a woman in her thirties or forties in good health and CMV-seropositive. CDR3 region: CASSLGQNTGELFF. CDR3 DNA sequence: TGTGCCAGCAGCTTAGGGCAGAACACCGGGGAGCTGTTTTTT. Full variable domain (rest looked up from reference TRBV7-8 and TRBJ2-2): GAGVSQSPRYKVAKRGQDVALRCDPISGHVSLFWYQQALGQGPEFLTYFQNEAQLDKSGLPSDRFFAERPEGSVSTLKIQRTQQEDSAVYLCASSLGQNTGELFFGEGSRLTVL.